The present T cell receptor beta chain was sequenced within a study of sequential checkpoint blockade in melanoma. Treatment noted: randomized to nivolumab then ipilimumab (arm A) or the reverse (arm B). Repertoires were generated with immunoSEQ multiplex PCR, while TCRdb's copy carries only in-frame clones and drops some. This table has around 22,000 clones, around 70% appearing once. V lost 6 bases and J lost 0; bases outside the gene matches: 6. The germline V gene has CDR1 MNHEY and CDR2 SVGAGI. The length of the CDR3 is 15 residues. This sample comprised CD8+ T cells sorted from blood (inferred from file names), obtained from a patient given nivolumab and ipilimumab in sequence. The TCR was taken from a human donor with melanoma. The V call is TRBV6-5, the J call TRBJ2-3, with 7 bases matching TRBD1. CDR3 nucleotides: TGTGCCAGCAGCTACACAGGGGACAGCACAGATACGCAGTATTTT. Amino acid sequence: CASSYTGDSTDTQYF.